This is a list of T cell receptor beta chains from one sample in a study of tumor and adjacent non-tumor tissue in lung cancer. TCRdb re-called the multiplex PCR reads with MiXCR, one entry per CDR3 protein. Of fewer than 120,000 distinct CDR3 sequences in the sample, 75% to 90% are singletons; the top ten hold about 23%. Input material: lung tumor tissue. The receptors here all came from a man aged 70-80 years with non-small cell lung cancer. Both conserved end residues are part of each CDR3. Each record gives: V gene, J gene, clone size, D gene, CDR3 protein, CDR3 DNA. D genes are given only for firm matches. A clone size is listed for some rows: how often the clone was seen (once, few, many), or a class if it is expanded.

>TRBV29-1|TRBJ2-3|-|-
CSVTGQDTDTQYF
TGCAGCGTTACTGGCCAGGACACAGATACGCAGTATTTT
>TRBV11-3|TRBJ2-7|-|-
CANSLRGSSYEQYF
TGTGCCAATAGCTTAAGAGGAAGCTCCTACGAGCAGTACTTC
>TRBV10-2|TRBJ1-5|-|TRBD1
CARKTDRGGGNQPQLF
TGCGCCAGGAAAACCGACAGGGGTGGTGGCAATCAGCCACAGCTTTTT
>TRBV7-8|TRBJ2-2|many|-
CASSLVTVNTGELFF
TGTGCCAGCAGCTTAGTAACCGTGAACACCGGGGAGCTGTTTTTT
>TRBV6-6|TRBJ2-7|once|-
CASSYSPLNSSYEQYF
TGTGCCAGCAGTTACTCGCCGCTCAATTCCTCCTACGAGCAGTACTTC
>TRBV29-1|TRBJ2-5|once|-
CSAKPLLQTGQETQNF
TGCAGCGCCAAGCCCCTCCTCCAGACAGGTCAAGAGACCCAGAACTTC
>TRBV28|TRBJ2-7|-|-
CASSHGTSPYEQYF
TGTGCCAGCAGTCACGGGACATCTCCCTACGAGCAGTACTTC
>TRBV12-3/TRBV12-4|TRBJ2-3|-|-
CASSLRDTHCF
TGTGCCAGCAGTTTACGGGATACGCACTGTTTT
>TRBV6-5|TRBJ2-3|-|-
CASSPVAGRTDMQNF
TGTGCCAGCAGCCCGGTCGCAGGGCGGACAGATATGCAGAATTTT
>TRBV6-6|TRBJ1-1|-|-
CASTSHWLAFF
TGTGCCAGCACCTCCCACTGGCTAGCATTCTTT
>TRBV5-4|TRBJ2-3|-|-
CASSQKVGGPGMQYF
TGTGCCAGCAGCCAAAAAGTGGGAGGACCAGGTATGCAGTATTTT
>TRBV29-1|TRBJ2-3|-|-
CSVEYGVKLGHDTQYF
TGCAGCGTTGAATATGGAGTTAAGCTGGGTCACGATACGCAGTATTTT
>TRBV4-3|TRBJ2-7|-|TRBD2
CASSQARNSKGPAGGSYEQYF
TGCGCCAGCAGCCAAGCCCGTAACTCAAAAGGACCAGCGGGAGGCTCCTACGAACAGTACTTC
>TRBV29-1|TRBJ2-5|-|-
CRAKAYLQTGQETQYF
TGCAGGGCCAAGGCCTACCTCCAGACCGGTCAAGAGACCCAGTACTTC
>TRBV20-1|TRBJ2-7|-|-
CSANGGWSPYELYF
TGTAGTGCTAATGGAGGATGGTCCCCTTACGAGCTGTACTTC
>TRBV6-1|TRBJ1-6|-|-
CASNPQGKGGSPLHF
TGTGCCAGCAATCCACAGGGAAAAGGAGGTTCACCCCTCCACTTT